In its sample, the clone carrying this TCR beta chain is medium-sized. Its target is unknown. The table came from immunoSEQ multiplex PCR; TCRdb's copy has only in-frame clones and leaves some out. The data show 55,000 to 80,000 clones, over 80% seen once. The data are from a study of identifying expanded T cells in peripheral blood. Overall study findings and caveats: Clone count variance between roughly 2-week samples rose with total template count. Differentially abundant clones: around 1.2 between replicates, 16.4 at about two weeks, 19 at four.

Collection occurred without any documented infections or immune events in donors. The receptor's source is a person aged 18 to 75 in good health. Sequenced: blood.

In nucleotides, the CDR3 is TGTGCCAGCAGTTTGCGCGAGAATCAGCCCCAGCATTTT. Its translation is CASSLRENQPQHF. V usage is TRBV27 and J usage is TRBJ1-5; D gene unclear. V was cut by 3 bases and J by 4 bases, with 7 bases left in between. The germline V gene has CDR1 MNHEY and CDR2 SMNVEV (reference sequence). This CDR3 is built from 13 residues.